This T cell receptor beta chain emerged from a study of identical twins. Study results and caveats: Out-of-frame TCR alpha sharing in monozygotic twins exceeded recombination model predictions. Out-of-frame alpha sequences that twins shared showed excess low generation probability.

This clonotype was observed many times. Its antigen remains unidentified. MiXCR, applied by TCRdb to the 5' RACE reads, yields one record per CDR3 protein. The sample holds 270,000 or so distinct CDR3 sequences, around 8.8% seen once. The same sample was also studied in work on yellow fever vaccine responses in identical twins.

The sequenced sample consisted of CD8+ T cells sorted from blood. This TCR derives from a young woman in good health.

DNA of the CDR3: TGTGCCACCAGCAGAGATCGGGGAGAGTCAGAGACCCAGTACTTC. The encoded protein is CATSRDRGESETQYF. The V call is TRBV15, the J call TRBJ2-5, with D tentatively TRBD2 (5 bases). Germline assignment: CDR1 LNHNV and CDR2 YYDKDF (reference sequence). The CDR3 consists of 15 residues. V lost 0 bases to trimming and J lost 4 bases, with 12 bases between them.